A selection of T cell receptor beta chains follows, all from one sample in a study of control samples from healthy donors and cancer patients. Repertoires were generated with immunoSEQ multiplex PCR, while TCRdb's copy carries only in-frame clones and drops some. Of 140,000 or so clones in the sample, approximately 92% were seen once. The sequencing input was blood. These receptors were obtained from a man aged 30-40 years in good health. CDR3s include the opening cysteine and the closing phenylalanine or tryptophan. A D gene is named only where the DNA matches it firmly. Part of the rows lack a size; the others show once, few, many or a class for expanded clones.

size | J | V | D | CDR3 | DNA
. | TRBJ1-2 | TRBV9 | . | CASSPLGNYGYTF | TGTGCCAGCAGCCCTCTGGGCAACTATGGCTACACCTTC
. | TRBJ2-1 | TRBV6-5 | TRBD2 | CASSYGGGSYNEQFF | TGTGCCAGCAGTTACGGCGGGGGGTCCTACAATGAGCAGTTCTTC
. | TRBJ1-5 | TRBV11-3 | TRBD1 | CASSLDGQGNQPQHF | TGTGCCAGCAGCTTAGATGGACAGGGGAATCAGCCCCAGCATTTT
once | TRBJ1-6 | TRBV9 | . | CASSPGGDSYNSPLHF | TGTGCCAGCAGCCCTGGAGGAGACTCCTATAATTCACCCCTCCACTTT
. | TRBJ1-1 | TRBV29-1 | . | CSVGVLGPGVNTEAFF | TGCAGCGTTGGTGTCTTGGGGCCCGGCGTGAACACTGAAGCTTTCTTT
. | TRBJ2-7 | TRBV6-6 | . | CASSYRAVYEQYF | TGTGCCAGCAGTTACAGGGCGGTCTACGAGCAGTACTTC
. | TRBJ1-3 | TRBV6-1 | . | CASSDGPSGNTIYF | TGTGCCAGCAGTGATGGTCCCTCTGGAAACACCATATATTTT
. | TRBJ2-7 | TRBV5-4 | TRBD2 | CASSSLGGGYEQYF | TGTGCCAGCAGTTCCCTTGGCGGGGGTTACGAGCAGTACTTC
. | TRBJ1-2 | TRBV14 | TRBD1 | CASSPRDSYGYTF | TGTGCCAGCAGCCCCCGGGACAGCTATGGCTACACCTTC
. | TRBJ1-6 | TRBV11-2 | . | CASSAILDSYNSPLHF | TGTGCCAGCAGCGCCATTTTGGACAGTTATAATTCACCCCTCCACTTT
. | TRBJ1-5 | TRBV12-3/TRBV12-4 | . | CAGTRDSNQPQHF | TGTGCCGGCACGAGGGATAGCAATCAGCCCCAGCATTTT
. | TRBJ1-1 | TRBV6-5 | TRBD1 | CASGDRVAEAFF | TGTGCCAGCGGAGACAGGGTGGCTGAAGCTTTCTTT
. | TRBJ2-5 | TRBV2 | TRBD2 | CAGWGGGIQETQYF | TGTGCCGGATGGGGCGGGGGGATACAAGAGACCCAGTACTTC
. | TRBJ2-3 | TRBV14 | TRBD1 | CASSQVGTGWSTDTQYF | TGTGCCAGCAGCCAAGTAGGGACAGGGTGGAGCACAGATACGCAGTATTTT
once | TRBJ2-3 | TRBV7-3 | . | CASSSGLLSTDTQYF | TGTGCCAGCAGCTCCGGACTACTTAGCACAGATACGCAGTATTTT
once | TRBJ2-2 | TRBV18 | . | CASSPRLGRQTGELFF | TGTGCCAGCTCACCCCGCTTGGGGCGCCAGACCGGGGAGCTGTTTTTT
. | TRBJ1-3 | TRBV3-1/TRBV3-2 | TRBD1 | CASSLGTVSGNTIYF | TGTGCCAGCAGCCTTGGGACAGTCTCTGGAAACACCATATATTTT
. | TRBJ1-5 | TRBV28 | . | CASSYRDSNQPQHF | TGTGCCAGCAGTTATAGAGACAGCAATCAGCCCCAGCATTTT
. | TRBJ1-1 | TRBV5-6 | TRBD1 | CASRRGPEAFF | TGTGCCAGCAGAAGGGGGCCCGAAGCTTTCTTT
. | TRBJ2-1 | TRBV27 | TRBD1 | CASRTDRGYNEQFF | TGTGCCAGCAGGACTGACAGGGGGTATAATGAGCAGTTCTTC
. | TRBJ1-1 | TRBV5-1 | TRBD1 | CASTPGDRIMSNTEAFF | TGCGCCAGCACCCCTGGGGACAGGATAATGTCGAACACTGAAGCTTTCTTT
. | TRBJ1-1 | TRBV11-1 | . | CASSTRRGTEAFF | TGTGCCAGCAGCACGCGGAGGGGAACTGAAGCTTTCTTT
. | TRBJ2-3 | TRBV27 | . | CASSTLDTDTQYF | TGTGCCAGCAGTACCCTCGACACAGATACGCAGTATTTT
. | TRBJ2-7 | TRBV11-2 | TRBD1 | CASSSPGQGVYEQYF | TGTGCCAGCAGCTCACCGGGACAGGGGGTCTACGAGCAGTACTTC
few | TRBJ2-2 | TRBV9 | TRBD1 | CASSGGTGNTGELFF | TGTGCCAGCAGCGGAGGGACAGGGAACACCGGGGAGCTGTTTTTT
. | TRBJ1-1 | TRBV4-1 | . | CASSQVEYTEAFF | TGCGCCAGCAGCCAAGTAGAGTACACTGAAGCTTTCTTT
once | TRBJ2-2 | TRBV5-8 | TRBD2 | CASSLAPSPYLAGGTGELFF | TGTGCCAGCAGCTTGGCCCCCTCCCCCTACCTAGCGGGGGGAACCGGGGAGCTGTTTTTT
. | TRBJ1-1 | TRBV27 | . | CASSLRSMNTEAFF | TGTGCCAGCAGTTTACGGAGTATGAACACTGAAGCTTTCTTT
. | TRBJ1-3 | TRBV5-5 | TRBD1 | CASSLVQGEPNTIYF | TGTGCCAGCAGCTTGGTGCAGGGGGAACCGAACACCATATATTTT
. | TRBJ2-2 | TRBV12-3/TRBV12-4 | . | CASSLNWGELFF | TGTGCCAGCAGTTTAAATTGGGGGGAGCTGTTTTTT
few | TRBJ2-7 | TRBV6-1 | TRBD2 | CASSVLPPGGDYEQYF | TGTGCCAGCAGTGTGCTCCCCCCGGGAGGGGACTACGAGCAGTACTTC
. | TRBJ2-3 | TRBV10-3 | . | CVISAGNTGADTQYF | TGTGTCATCAGTGCTGGGAACACTGGCGCAGATACGCAGTATTTT